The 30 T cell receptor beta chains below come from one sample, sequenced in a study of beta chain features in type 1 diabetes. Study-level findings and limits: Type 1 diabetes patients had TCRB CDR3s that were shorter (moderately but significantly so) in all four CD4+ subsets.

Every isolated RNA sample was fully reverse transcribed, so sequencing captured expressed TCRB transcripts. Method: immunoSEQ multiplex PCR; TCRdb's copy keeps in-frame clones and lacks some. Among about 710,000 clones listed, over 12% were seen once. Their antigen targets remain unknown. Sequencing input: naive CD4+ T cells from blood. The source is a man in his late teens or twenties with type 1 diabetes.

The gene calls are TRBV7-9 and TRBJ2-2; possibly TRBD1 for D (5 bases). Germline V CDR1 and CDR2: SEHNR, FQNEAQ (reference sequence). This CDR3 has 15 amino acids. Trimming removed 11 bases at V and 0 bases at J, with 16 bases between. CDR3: CALPETATNTGELFF. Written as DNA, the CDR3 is TGTGCCCTCCCCGAGACAGCTACGAACACCGGGGAGCTGTTTTTT.

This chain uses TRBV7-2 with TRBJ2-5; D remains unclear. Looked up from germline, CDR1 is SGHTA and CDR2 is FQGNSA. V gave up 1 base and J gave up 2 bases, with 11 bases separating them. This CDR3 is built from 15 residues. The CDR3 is CASSLVFAGQETQYF. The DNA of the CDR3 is TGTGCCAGCAGCTTAGTCTTCGCCGGGCAAGAGACCCAGTACTTC.

CDR3 residues: CASSIDQGSNLNIQYF. The CDR3 coding sequence is TGTGCCAGTAGTATCGATCAGGGGTCAAACTTAAACATTCAGTACTTC. The chain uses TRBV19 and TRBJ2-4, with D maybe TRBD1 (6 bases). The CDR3 has 16 amino acids. With 3 bases removed from V and 6 bases from J, the gap between germline ends came to 18 bases. CDR1 is LNHDA and CDR2 is SQIVND in the germline V gene (reference sequence).

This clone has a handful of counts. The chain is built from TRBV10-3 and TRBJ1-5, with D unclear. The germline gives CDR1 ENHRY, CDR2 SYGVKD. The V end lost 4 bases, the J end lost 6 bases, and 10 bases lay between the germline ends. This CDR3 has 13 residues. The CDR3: CAISAEGTQPQHF. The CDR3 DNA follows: TGTGCCATCAGTGCAGAAGGCACTCAGCCCCAGCATTTT.

CDR3 bases: TGCAGCGTGCAATTGGCAGGGGGAGAGAATTCACCCCTCCACTTT. It translates to CSVQLAGGENSPLHF. The chain is built from TRBV29-1 and TRBJ1-6, with 7 nucleotides matching TRBD1. CDR1 is SQVTM and CDR2 is ANQGSEA in the germline V gene. After removal of 6 bases from V and 7 bases from J, the junction contained 12 bases not matched to a gene. This CDR3 has 15 amino acids.

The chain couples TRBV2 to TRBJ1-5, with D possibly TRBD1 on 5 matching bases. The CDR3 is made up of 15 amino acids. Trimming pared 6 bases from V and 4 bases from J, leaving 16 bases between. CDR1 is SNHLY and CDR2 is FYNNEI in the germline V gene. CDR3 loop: CASSANRGFNQPQHF. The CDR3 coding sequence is TGTGCCAGCAGCGCCAATCGGGGGTTTAATCAGCCCCAGCATTTT.

In DNA, the CDR3 is TGTGCCTGGAGTACGCTAGCGGGGTACAATGAGCAGTTCTTC. Protein: CAWSTLAGYNEQFF. The rearrangement links TRBV30 to TRBJ2-1; 9 bases agree with TRBD2. Germline trimming cut 2 bases from V and 4 bases from J; bases unmatched to any gene: 3. The germline V gene has CDR1 GTSNPN and CDR2 SVGIG (reference sequence). The CDR3 covers 14 residues.

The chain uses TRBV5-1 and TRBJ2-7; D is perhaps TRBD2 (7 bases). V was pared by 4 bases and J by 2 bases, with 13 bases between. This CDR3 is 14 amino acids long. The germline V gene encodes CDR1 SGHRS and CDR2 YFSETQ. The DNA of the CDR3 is TGCGCCAGCAGCCCCGTGGGGGGGCCCTACGAGCAGTACTTC. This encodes CASSPVGGPYEQYF.

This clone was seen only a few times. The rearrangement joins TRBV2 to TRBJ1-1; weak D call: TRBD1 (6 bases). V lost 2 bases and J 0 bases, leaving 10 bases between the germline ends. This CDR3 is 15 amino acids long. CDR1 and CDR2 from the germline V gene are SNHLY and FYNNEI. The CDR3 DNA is TGTGCCAGCAGTGAATTGCAGGGGTTGAACACTGAAGCTTTCTTT. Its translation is CASSELQGLNTEAFF.

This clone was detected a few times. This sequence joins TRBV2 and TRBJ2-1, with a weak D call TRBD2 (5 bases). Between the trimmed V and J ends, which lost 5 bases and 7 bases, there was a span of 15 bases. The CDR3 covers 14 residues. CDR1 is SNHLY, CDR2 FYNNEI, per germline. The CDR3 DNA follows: TGTGCCAGCAGTAGACAAGAGGGTGAAAATGAGCAGTTCTTC. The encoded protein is CASSRQEGENEQFF.

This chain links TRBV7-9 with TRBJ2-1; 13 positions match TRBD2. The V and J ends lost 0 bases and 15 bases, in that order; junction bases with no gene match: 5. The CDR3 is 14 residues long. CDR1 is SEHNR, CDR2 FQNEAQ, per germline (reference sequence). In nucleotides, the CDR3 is TGTGCCAGCAGCTTAGCACTAGCGGGAGGGCAGGGGTTCTTC. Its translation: CASSLALAGGQGFF.

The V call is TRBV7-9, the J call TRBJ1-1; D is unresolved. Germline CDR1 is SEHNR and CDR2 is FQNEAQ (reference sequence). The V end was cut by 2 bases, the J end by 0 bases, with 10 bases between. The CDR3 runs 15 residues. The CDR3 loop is CASSLFVQVNTEAFF. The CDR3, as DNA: TGTGCCAGCAGCTTATTTGTCCAGGTGAACACTGAAGCTTTCTTT.

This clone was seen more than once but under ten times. The DNA of the CDR3 is TGTGCCAGCAGCGCCTCAGGGATCGGCTACACCTTC. This codes for CASSASGIGYTF. The V and J genes are TRBV9 and TRBJ1-2; TRBD1 might be the D (5 bases). Trimming took 3 bases from V and 8 from J, leaving 11 bases between them. Germline V gives CDR1 SGDLS, CDR2 YYNGEE. The CDR3 runs 12 residues.

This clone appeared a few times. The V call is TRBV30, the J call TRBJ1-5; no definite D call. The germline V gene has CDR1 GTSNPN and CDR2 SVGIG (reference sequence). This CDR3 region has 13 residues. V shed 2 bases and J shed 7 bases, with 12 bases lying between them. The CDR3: CAWSTLKGQPQHF. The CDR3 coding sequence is TGTGCCTGGAGTACTCTTAAGGGACAGCCCCAGCATTTT.

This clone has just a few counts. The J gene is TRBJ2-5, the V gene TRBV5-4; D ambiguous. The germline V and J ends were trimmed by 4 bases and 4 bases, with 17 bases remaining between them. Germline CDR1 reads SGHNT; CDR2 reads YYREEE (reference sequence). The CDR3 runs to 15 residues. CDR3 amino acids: CASSGPPRSVETQYF. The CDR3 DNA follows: TGTGCCAGCAGCGGCCCCCCGCGGAGCGTAGAGACCCAGTACTTC.

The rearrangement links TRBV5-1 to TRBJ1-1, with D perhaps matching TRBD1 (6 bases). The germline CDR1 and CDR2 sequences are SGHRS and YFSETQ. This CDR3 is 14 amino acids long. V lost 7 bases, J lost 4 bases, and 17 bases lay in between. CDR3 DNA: TGCGCCAGCTGCCCGGACAGCCTGGGCACTGAAGCTTTCTTT. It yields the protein CASCPDSLGTEAFF.

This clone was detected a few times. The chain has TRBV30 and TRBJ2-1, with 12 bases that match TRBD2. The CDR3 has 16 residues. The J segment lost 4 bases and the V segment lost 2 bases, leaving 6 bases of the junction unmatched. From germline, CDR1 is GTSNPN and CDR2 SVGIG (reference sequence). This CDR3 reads CAWSLRLAGAYNEQFF. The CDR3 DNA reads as TGTGCCTGGAGTCTCCGACTAGCGGGAGCTTACAATGAGCAGTTCTTC.

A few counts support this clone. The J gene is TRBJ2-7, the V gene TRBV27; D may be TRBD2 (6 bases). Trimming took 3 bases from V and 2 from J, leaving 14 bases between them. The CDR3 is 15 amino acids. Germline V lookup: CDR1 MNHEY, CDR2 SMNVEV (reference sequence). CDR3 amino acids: CASSFRGLLTYEQYF. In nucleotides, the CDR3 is TGTGCCAGCAGTTTTCGGGGACTGTTAACCTACGAGCAGTACTTC.

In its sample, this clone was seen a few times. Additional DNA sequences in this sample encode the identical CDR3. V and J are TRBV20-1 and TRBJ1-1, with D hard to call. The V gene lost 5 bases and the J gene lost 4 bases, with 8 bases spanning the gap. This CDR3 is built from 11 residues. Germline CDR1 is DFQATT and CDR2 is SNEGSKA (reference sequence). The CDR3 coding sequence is TGCAGTGCTTTGGACCGCACTGAAGCTTTCTTT. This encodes CSALDRTEAFF.

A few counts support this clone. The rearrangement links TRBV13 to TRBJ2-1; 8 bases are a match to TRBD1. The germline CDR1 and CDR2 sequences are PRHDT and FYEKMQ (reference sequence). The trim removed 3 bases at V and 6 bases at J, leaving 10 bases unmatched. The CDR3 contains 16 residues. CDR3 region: CASSFSGTGAVNEQFF. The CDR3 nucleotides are TGTGCCAGCAGCTTCTCCGGGACAGGAGCTGTCAATGAGCAGTTCTTC.

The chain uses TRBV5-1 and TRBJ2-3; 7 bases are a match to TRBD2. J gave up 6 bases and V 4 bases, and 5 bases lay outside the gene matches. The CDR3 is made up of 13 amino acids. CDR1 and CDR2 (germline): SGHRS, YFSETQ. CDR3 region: CASSRGLTDTQYF. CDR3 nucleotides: TGCGCCAGCAGCCGGGGACTAACGGATACGCAGTATTTT.

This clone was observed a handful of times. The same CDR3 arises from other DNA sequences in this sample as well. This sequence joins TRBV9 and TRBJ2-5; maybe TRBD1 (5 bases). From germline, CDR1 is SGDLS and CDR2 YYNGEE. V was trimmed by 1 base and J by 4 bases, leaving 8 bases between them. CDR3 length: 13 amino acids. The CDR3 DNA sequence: TGTGCCAGCAGCGTACAGGGCGGAGAGACCCAGTACTTC. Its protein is CASSVQGGETQYF.

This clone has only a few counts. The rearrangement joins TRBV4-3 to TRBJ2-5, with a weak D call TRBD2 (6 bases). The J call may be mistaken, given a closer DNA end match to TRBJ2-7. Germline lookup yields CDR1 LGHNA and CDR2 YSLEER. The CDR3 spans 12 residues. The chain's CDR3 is CASSQRGYEQYF. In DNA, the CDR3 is TGCGCCAGCAGCCAGCGGGGATACGAGCAGTACTTC.

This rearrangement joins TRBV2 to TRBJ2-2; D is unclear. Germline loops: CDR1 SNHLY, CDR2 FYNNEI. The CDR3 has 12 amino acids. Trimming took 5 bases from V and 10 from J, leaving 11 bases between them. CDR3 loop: CASSTNVEELFF. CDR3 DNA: TGTGCCAGCAGTACCAATGTTGAGGAGCTGTTTTTT.

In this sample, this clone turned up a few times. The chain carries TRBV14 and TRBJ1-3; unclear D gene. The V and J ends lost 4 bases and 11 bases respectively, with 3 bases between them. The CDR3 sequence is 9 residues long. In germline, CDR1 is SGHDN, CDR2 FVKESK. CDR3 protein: CASSLPIYF. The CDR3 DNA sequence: TGTGCCAGCAGCCTCCCCATATATTTT.

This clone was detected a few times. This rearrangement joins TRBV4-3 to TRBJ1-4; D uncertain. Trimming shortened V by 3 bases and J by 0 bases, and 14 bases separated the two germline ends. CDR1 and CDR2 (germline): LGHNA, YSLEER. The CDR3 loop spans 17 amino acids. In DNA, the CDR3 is TGCGCCAGCAGCCAGGATAGATACCGGGCAACTAATGAAAAACTGTTTTTT. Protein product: CASSQDRYRATNEKLFF.

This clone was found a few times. The CDR3 loop reads CASSGADAPDNEQFF. The CDR3 region has the DNA TGTGCCAGCAGTGGGGCTGACGCCCCGGATAATGAGCAGTTCTTC. This sequence joins TRBV28 and TRBJ2-1; D perhaps matches TRBD1 (5 bases). Per the germline V gene, CDR1 is MDHEN and CDR2 is SYDVKM. The CDR3 extends over 15 amino acids. Between the trimmed V and J ends, which lost 5 bases and 7 bases, there was a span of 18 bases.

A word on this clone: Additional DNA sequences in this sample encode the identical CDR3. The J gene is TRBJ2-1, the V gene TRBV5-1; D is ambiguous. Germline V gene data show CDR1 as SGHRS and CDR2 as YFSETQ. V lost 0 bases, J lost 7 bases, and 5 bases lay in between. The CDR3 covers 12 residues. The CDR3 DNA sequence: TGCGCCAGCAGCTTGGAAGGAAATGAGCAGTTCTTC. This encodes CASSLEGNEQFF.

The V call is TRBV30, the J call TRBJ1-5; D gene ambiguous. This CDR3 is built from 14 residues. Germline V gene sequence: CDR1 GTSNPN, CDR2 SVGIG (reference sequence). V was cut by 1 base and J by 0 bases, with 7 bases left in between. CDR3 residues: CAWSAVYSNQPQHF. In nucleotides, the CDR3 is TGTGCCTGGAGTGCAGTTTATAGCAATCAGCCCCAGCATTTT. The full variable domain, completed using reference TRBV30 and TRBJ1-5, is SQTIHQWPATLVQPVGSPLSLECTVEGTSNPNLYWYRQAAGRGLQLLFYSVGIGQISSEVPQNLSASRPQDRQFILSSKKLLLSDSGFYLCAWSAVYSNQPQHFGDGTRLSIL.

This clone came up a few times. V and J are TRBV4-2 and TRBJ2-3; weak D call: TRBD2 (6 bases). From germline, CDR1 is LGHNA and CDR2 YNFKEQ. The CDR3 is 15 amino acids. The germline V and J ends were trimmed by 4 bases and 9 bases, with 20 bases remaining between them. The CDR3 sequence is CASSPEATGVITQYF. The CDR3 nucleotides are TGTGCCAGCAGCCCCGAGGCTACGGGGGTGATAACGCAGTATTTT.